This T cell receptor (beta chain) was retrieved from a study of blood T cells in healthy people across ages. Study-level findings and limits: Donors of long life had a larger count of naive CD4+ cells and greater diversity than aged donors.

As concerns this clonotype: The antigen remains unidentified.

Alongside a J-beta primer mix, a sample-barcoded 5' primer served in a second PCR lasting 7 to 11 cycles. TCRdb used MiXCR to reprocess the 5' RACE reads, holding one entry per CDR3 protein. The sample lists about 1.4 million distinct CDR3 sequences; roughly 60% were seen once. Trimming took 0 bases from V and 0 from J, leaving 9 bases between them. The CDR3 contains 16 residues. Germline assignment: CDR1 SGDLS and CDR2 YYNGEE. The chain employs TRBV9 and TRBJ2-2; D not certain. The specimen sequenced was blood. This clonotype was obtained from a man aged 18 to 29 in good health. CDR3 amino acids: CASSVGNRANTGELFF. The DNA for the CDR3 is TGTGCCAGCAGCGTAGGCAACCGCGCGAACACCGGGGAGCTGTTTTTT.